Listed below are T cell receptor beta chains from one sample, sequenced in a study of CD4 T cells in relation to SARS-CoV-2 and coronaviruses. The method was immunoSEQ multiplex PCR; TCRdb's version includes in-frame clones alone and lacks a portion of them. Of just over 15,000 clones listed, 76% were seen once; the top ten hold roughly 24%. Antigens for these TCRs are unknown. Input material: CD4+ T cells from PBMCs, cultured in vitro. These receptors originate from a human donor in good health. The CDR3 runs from the conserved cysteine through the conserved F or W. Fields, in order: D gene, V gene, clone size, J gene, CDR3 DNA, CDR3 protein. The D gene is left open where the match is weak. Only some rows state a clone size, as once, few, many or a class for expanded clones.

d_gene: NA; v_gene: TRBV29-1; abundance: NA; j_gene: TRBJ2-3; CDR3nt: TGCAGCGTTGGTGGAGATACGCAGTATTTT; CDR3aa: CSVGGDTQYF
d_gene: NA; v_gene: TRBV15; abundance: NA; j_gene: TRBJ2-7; CDR3nt: TGTGCCACCAGCAGAGATGGAGAGCAGCAGTACTTC; CDR3aa: CATSRDGEQQYF
d_gene: TRBD2; v_gene: TRBV9; abundance: few; j_gene: TRBJ2-3; CDR3nt: TGTGCCAGCAGCGTAGCGGCTAGCGGGAACACAGATACGCAGTATTTT; CDR3aa: CASSVAASGNTDTQYF
d_gene: TRBD2; v_gene: TRBV3-1/TRBV3-2; abundance: once; j_gene: TRBJ2-3; CDR3nt: TGTGCCAGCAGCCTTAGCGGGAGCACAGATACGCAGTATTTT; CDR3aa: CASSLSGSTDTQYF
d_gene: NA; v_gene: TRBV19; abundance: few; j_gene: TRBJ2-3; CDR3nt: TGTGCCAGTAGTCCACCGGACCGAGATACGCAGTATTTT; CDR3aa: CASSPPDRDTQYF
d_gene: NA; v_gene: TRBV18; abundance: few; j_gene: TRBJ2-7; CDR3nt: TGTGCCAGCTCACCGGGTAACTCCTACGAGCAGTACTTC; CDR3aa: CASSPGNSYEQYF
d_gene: NA; v_gene: TRBV3-1/TRBV3-2; abundance: NA; j_gene: TRBJ2-7; CDR3nt: TGTGCCAGCAGCCCCGACCTGGGAGAGGTCGAGCAGTACTTC; CDR3aa: CASSPDLGEVEQYF
d_gene: NA; v_gene: TRBV12-3/TRBV12-4; abundance: once; j_gene: TRBJ2-5; CDR3nt: TGTGCCAGCAGTCCCCCCCGGGGGGAGACCCAGTACTTC; CDR3aa: CASSPPRGETQYF
d_gene: NA; v_gene: TRBV19; abundance: NA; j_gene: TRBJ2-3; CDR3nt: TGTGCCAGTAGTATAGATCGGTGGCGCGACGGCACAGATACGCAGTATTTT; CDR3aa: CASSIDRWRDGTDTQYF
d_gene: TRBD1; v_gene: TRBV18; abundance: NA; j_gene: TRBJ2-5; CDR3nt: TGTGCCAGCTCACTTGGGACAGGGATGTCTGAGACCCAGTACTTC; CDR3aa: CASSLGTGMSETQYF
d_gene: TRBD2; v_gene: TRBV7-9; abundance: NA; j_gene: TRBJ2-1; CDR3nt: TGTGCCAGCAGGGCGGGAGGGTACAATGAGCAGTTCTTC; CDR3aa: CASRAGGYNEQFF
d_gene: TRBD2; v_gene: TRBV7-2; abundance: NA; j_gene: TRBJ2-2; CDR3nt: TGTGCCAGCAGCGTAACTAGCGGAAACACCGGGGAGCTGTTTTTT; CDR3aa: CASSVTSGNTGELFF
d_gene: NA; v_gene: TRBV5-1; abundance: few; j_gene: TRBJ1-2; CDR3nt: TGCGCCAGCAGCACGGGCAATCCGGACAGCTATGGCTACACCTTC; CDR3aa: CASSTGNPDSYGYTF
d_gene: NA; v_gene: TRBV7-3; abundance: once; j_gene: TRBJ2-7; CDR3nt: TGTGCCAGCAGCTCGAGGGGGGGGGCCTACGAGCAGTACTTC; CDR3aa: CASSSRGGAYEQYF
d_gene: TRBD2; v_gene: TRBV4-2; abundance: NA; j_gene: TRBJ2-1; CDR3nt: TGTGCCAGCAGCCATGATACTAGCGGCTCCTACAATGAGCAGTTCTTC; CDR3aa: CASSHDTSGSYNEQFF
d_gene: TRBD2; v_gene: TRBV6-1; abundance: NA; j_gene: TRBJ2-3; CDR3nt: TGTGCCAGCAGTGAACTAGCGGGAGGTAGCACAGATACGCAGTATTTT; CDR3aa: CASSELAGGSTDTQYF
d_gene: TRBD1; v_gene: TRBV14; abundance: NA; j_gene: TRBJ1-2; CDR3nt: TGTGCCAGCAGCCCCCGGACAGGGCCACCGAATGACGGCTACACCTTC; CDR3aa: CASSPRTGPPNDGYTF
d_gene: NA; v_gene: TRBV15; abundance: medium-sized; j_gene: TRBJ2-4; CDR3nt: TGTGCCACCCAGGGACTAGCCAAAAACATTCAGTACTTC; CDR3aa: CATQGLAKNIQYF
d_gene: TRBD1; v_gene: TRBV18; abundance: NA; j_gene: TRBJ2-5; CDR3nt: TGTGCCAGCATACAGGGGAGCAAGGCGACCCAGTACTTC; CDR3aa: CASIQGSKATQYF
d_gene: NA; v_gene: TRBV30; abundance: few; j_gene: TRBJ2-1; CDR3nt: TGTGCCTGGAGTGTAGGTCCAGCGGACTACAATGAGCAGTTCTTC; CDR3aa: CAWSVGPADYNEQFF